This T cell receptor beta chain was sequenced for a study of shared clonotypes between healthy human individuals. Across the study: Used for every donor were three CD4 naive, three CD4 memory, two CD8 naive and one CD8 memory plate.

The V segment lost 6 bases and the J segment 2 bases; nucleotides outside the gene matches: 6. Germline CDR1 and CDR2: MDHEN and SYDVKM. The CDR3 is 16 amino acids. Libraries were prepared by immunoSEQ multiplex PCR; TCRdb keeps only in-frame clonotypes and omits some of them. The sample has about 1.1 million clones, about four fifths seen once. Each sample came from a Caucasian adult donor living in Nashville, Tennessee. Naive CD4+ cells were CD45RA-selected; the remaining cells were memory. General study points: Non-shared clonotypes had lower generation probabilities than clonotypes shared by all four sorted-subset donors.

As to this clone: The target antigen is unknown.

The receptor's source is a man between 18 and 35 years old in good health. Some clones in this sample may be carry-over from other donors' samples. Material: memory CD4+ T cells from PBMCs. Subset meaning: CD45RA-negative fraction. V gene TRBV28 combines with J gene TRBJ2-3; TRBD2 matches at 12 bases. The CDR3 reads CASSARLAGDTDTQYF. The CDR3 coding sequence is TGTGCCAGCAGCGCCAGACTAGCGGGGGACACAGATACGCAGTATTTT.